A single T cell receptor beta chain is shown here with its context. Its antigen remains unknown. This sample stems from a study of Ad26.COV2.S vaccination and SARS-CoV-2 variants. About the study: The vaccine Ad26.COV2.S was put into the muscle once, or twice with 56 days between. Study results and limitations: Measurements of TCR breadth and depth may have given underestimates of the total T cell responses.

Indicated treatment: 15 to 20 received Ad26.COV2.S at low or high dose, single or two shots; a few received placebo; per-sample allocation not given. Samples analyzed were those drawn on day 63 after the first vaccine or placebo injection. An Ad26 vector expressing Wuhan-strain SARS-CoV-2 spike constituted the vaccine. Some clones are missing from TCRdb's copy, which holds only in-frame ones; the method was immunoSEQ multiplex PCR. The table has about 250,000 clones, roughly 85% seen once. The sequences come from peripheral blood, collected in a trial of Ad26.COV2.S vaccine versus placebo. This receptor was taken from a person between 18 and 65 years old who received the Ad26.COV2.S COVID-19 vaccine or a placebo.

The CDR3 DNA sequence: TGTGCCAGCAGGGACGCCAGGAGCTCCTACGAGCAGTACTTC. Translating gives CASRDARSSYEQYF. The chain has TRBV2 and TRBJ2-7; D unclear. The germline V and J ends were trimmed by 6 bases and 0 bases, with 12 bases remaining between them. The CDR3 is 14 residues long. Germline values: CDR1 SNHLY, CDR2 FYNNEI.